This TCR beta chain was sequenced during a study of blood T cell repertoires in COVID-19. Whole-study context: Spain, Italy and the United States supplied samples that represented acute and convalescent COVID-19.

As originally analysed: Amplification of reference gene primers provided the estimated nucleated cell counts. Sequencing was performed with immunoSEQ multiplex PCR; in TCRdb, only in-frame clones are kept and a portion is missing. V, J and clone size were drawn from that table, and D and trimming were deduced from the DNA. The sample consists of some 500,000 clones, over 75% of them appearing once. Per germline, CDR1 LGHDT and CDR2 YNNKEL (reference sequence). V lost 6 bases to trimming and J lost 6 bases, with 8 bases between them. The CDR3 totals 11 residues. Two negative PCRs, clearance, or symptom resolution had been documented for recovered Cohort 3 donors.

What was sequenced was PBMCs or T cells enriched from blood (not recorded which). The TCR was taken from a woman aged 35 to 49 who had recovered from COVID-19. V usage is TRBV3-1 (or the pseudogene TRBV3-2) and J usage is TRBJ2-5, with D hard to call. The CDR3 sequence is CASRQQKTQYF. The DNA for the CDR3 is TGTGCCAGCAGACAGCAGAAGACCCAGTACTTC.